This entry lists 31 T cell receptor beta chains sequenced from one sample in a study of cytomegalovirus exposure and HLA in healthy donors. The PCR employed 60 Vbeta primers together with 13 Jbeta primers. Only in-frame clones appear in the TCRdb table, and some are missing; sequencing was by immunoSEQ multiplex PCR. The sample lists about 170,000 clones; approximately 78% were seen once. Source material: PBMCs. The receptors stem from a woman between 18 and 30 years old in good health and CMV-seronegative.

The rearrangement uses TRBV6-5 and TRBJ2-5, with TRBD2 matching 9 bases. Per the germline V gene, CDR1 is MNHEY and CDR2 is SVGAGI. The CDR3 extends over 15 amino acids. J lost 1 base, V lost 5 bases, and 5 bases had no gene match. DNA of the CDR3: TGTGCCAGCAGTCAAATAGCGGGGGTCCAAGAGACCCAGTACTTC. Translating gives CASSQIAGVQETQYF.

The J gene is TRBJ1-6, the V gene TRBV5-4; maybe TRBD1 (6 bases). The CDR3 totals 15 residues. The V gene's germline CDR1 is SGHNT and CDR2 YYREEE (reference sequence). The V end was cut by 7 bases, the J end by 7 bases, with 18 bases between. The CDR3 protein is CASRGGEGPNSPLHF. The CDR3 DNA reads TGTGCCAGCCGGGGGGGCGAGGGACCCAATTCACCCCTCCACTTT.

The rearrangement links TRBV2 to TRBJ1-2; TRBD1 agrees at 9 bases. V lost 5 bases, J lost 4 bases, and 5 bases stayed unmatched. Germline CDR1 SNHLY, CDR2 FYNNEI. The CDR3 sequence is 14 residues long. CDR3 amino acids: CASSQTGGGYGYTF. CDR3 sequence (DNA): TGTGCCAGCAGTCAAACAGGGGGCGGCTATGGCTACACCTTC.

As regards this clone: The same CDR3 also results from other DNA sequences found in this sample. The V gene is TRBV6-1, the J gene TRBJ1-2; weak D call: TRBD1 (5 bases). The V and J ends lost 5 bases and 4 bases respectively, with 8 bases between them. The CDR3 length is 12 residues. Germline loops: CDR1 MNHNS, CDR2 SASEGT. In DNA, the CDR3 is TGTGCCAGCAGTCAGGGTTTCTATGGCTACACCTTC. Translation gives CASSQGFYGYTF.

CDR3 region: CASSSGTGETEAFF. The CDR3 DNA reads as TGCGCCAGCAGCTCCGGGACAGGGGAAACTGAAGCTTTCTTT. This rearrangement joins TRBV5-1 to TRBJ1-1; TRBD1 matches at 10 bases. Germline loops: CDR1 SGHRS, CDR2 YFSETQ. V dropped 3 bases and J dropped 5; count of bases not matched to a gene: 4. The CDR3 extends over 14 amino acids. Full variable domain (remainder filled in from reference TRBV5-1 and TRBJ1-1): KAGVTQTPRYLIKTRGQQVTLSCSPISGHRSVSWYQQTPGQGLQFLFEYFSETQRNKGNFPGRFSGRQFSNSRSEMNVSTLELGDSALYLCASSSGTGETEAFFGQGTRLTVV.

The chain has TRBV7-3 and TRBJ1-1; D remains ambiguous. Germline V CDR1 and CDR2: SGHTA, FQGTGA. The CDR3 loop spans 13 amino acids. Trimming pared 5 bases from V and 0 bases from J, leaving 7 bases between. The CDR3 nucleotides are TGTGCCAGCAGCACGTACTTGAACACTGAAGCTTTCTTT. This codes for CASSTYLNTEAFF. The entire variable domain, with the rest obtained from reference TRBV7-3 and TRBJ1-1, is as follows: GAGVSQTPSNKVTEKGKYVELRCDPISGHTALYWYRQSLGQGPEFLIYFQGTGAADDSGLPNDRFFAVRPEGSVSTLKIQRTERGDSAVYLCASSTYLNTEAFFGQGTRLTVV.

The chain uses TRBV6-1 and TRBJ1-5; D is perhaps TRBD1 (6 bases). This CDR3 region has 14 residues. With 4 bases removed from V and 0 bases from J, the gap between germline ends came to 7 bases. Per the germline V gene, CDR1 is MNHNS and CDR2 is SASEGT. This chain's CDR3 is CASSAGDSNQPQHF. CDR3 nucleotides: TGTGCCAGCAGTGCAGGGGATAGCAATCAGCCCCAGCATTTT.

The V call is TRBV28, the J call TRBJ1-2; D gene unclear. The ends were cut back, 4 bases at V and 8 bases at J, with 11 bases in the middle. The germline V gene encodes CDR1 MDHEN and CDR2 SYDVKM. The CDR3 covers 12 residues. The CDR3 DNA is TGTGCCAGCAGTTCGATGACACGAGGCTACACCTTC. Its protein product is CASSSMTRGYTF.

The chain carries TRBV11-2 and TRBJ2-7, with TRBD1 matching over 8 bases. With V trimmed by 6 bases and J by 8 bases, 15 bases remained unmatched. The CDR3 consists of 15 residues. The germline gives CDR1 SGHAT, CDR2 FQNNGV. CDR3 DNA sequence: TGTGCCAGCAGGCATCCGGGACAGGAAGGGTTGAAGCAGTACTTC. As protein: CASRHPGQEGLKQYF.

The rearrangement uses TRBV7-3 and TRBJ2-2; 8 positions agree with TRBD2. The length of the CDR3 is 21 residues. V lost 2 bases and J lost 0; bases outside the gene matches: 17. Germline CDR1 SGHTA, CDR2 FQGTGA. CDR3 DNA sequence: TGTGCCAGCAGCTTAGGGGTCGGGACTAGTTTCGGTTTTTCGAACACCGGGGAGCTGTTTTTT. Translation: CASSLGVGTSFGFSNTGELFF.

This chain uses TRBV27 with TRBJ2-7; TRBD1 might be the D (7 bases). The CDR3 covers 16 residues. Per germline, CDR1 MNHEY and CDR2 SMNVEV (reference sequence). Trimming cost V 5 bases and J 7 bases, with 24 bases left between them. The CDR3 protein is CASSKAGTGARWEQYF. CDR3 DNA sequence: TGTGCCAGCAGTAAAGCGGGTACAGGGGCGAGGTGGGAGCAGTACTTC.

The V gene is TRBV2, the J gene TRBJ2-7, with 9 bases fitting TRBD1. CDR3 length: 13 amino acids. Trimming took 6 bases from V and 12 from J; bases not matched to a gene: 12. The germline V gene encodes CDR1 SNHLY and CDR2 FYNNEI. The CDR3 is CASSSHGTGFTYF. The CDR3 coding sequence is TGTGCCAGCAGCTCACACGGGACAGGGTTTACGTACTTC.

This chain uses TRBV25-1 with TRBJ2-3; a possible D gene is TRBD2 (6 bases). Between the trimmed V and J ends, which lost 3 bases and 5 bases, there was a span of 18 bases. Germline CDR1 reads MGHDK; CDR2 reads SYGVNS. The CDR3 contains 16 residues. The CDR3 DNA follows: TGTGCCAGCAGTGACCCCCTGCGGGACCGGCAAGATACGCAGTATTTT. This translates into CASSDPLRDRQDTQYF.

The V call is TRBV6-5, the J call TRBJ2-3, with TRBD2 matching 10 bases. V was clipped by 4 bases and J by 5 bases; unmatched bases: 9. Germline V lookup: CDR1 MNHEY, CDR2 SVGAGI. The CDR3 is made up of 16 amino acids. CDR3 sequence: CASSSESGRAGDTQYF. CDR3 sequence (DNA): TGTGCCAGCAGTTCCGAAAGCGGGAGGGCCGGAGATACGCAGTATTTT.

V and J are TRBV9 and TRBJ2-1; D is undetermined. The CDR3 sequence is 16 residues long. V lost 0 bases, J lost 0 bases, and 10 bases lay in between. The germline gives CDR1 SGDLS, CDR2 YYNGEE. In DNA form, the CDR3 reads TGTGCCAGCAGCGTAGTTAGGAGCAGCTCCTACAATGAGCAGTTCTTC. Amino acid sequence: CASSVVRSSSYNEQFF. Based on the CDR3 plus reference TRBV9 and TRBJ2-1, the full variable domain is DSGVTQTPKHLITATGQRVTLRCSPRSGDLSVYWYQQSLDQGLQFLIQYYNGEERAKGNILERFSAQQFPDLHSELNLSSLELGDSALYFCASSVVRSSSYNEQFFGPGTRLTVL.

The chain has TRBV6-5 and TRBJ1-6; unclear D gene. Germline lookup yields CDR1 MNHEY and CDR2 SVGAGI. V lost 5 bases to trimming and J lost 8 bases, with 10 bases between them. This CDR3 is 13 amino acids long. CDR3 nucleotide sequence: TGTGCCAGCAGTGGTCTCGGGGATTCACCCCTCCACTTT. It codes for CASSGLGDSPLHF.

V gene TRBV6-5 combines with J gene TRBJ1-1, with D hard to call. This CDR3 comprises 14 residues. Germline loops: CDR1 MNHEY, CDR2 SVGAGI. The germline V and J ends were trimmed by 2 bases and 0 bases, with 7 bases remaining between them. In nucleotides, the CDR3 is TGTGCCAGCAGTTACGGGAGGATGAACACTGAAGCTTTCTTT. As protein: CASSYGRMNTEAFF.

The chain links TRBV6-1 to TRBJ2-1, with TRBD1 matching over 10 bases. This CDR3 is 16 amino acids long. Germline V CDR1 and CDR2: MNHNS, SASEGT. Trimming at V came to 4 bases and at J to 0 bases, leaving 3 bases not matched to a gene. The CDR3 DNA reads as TGTGCCAGCAGTGGTCGGACAGGGGGCTCCTACAATGAGCAGTTCTTC. Amino acids: CASSGRTGGSYNEQFF.

CDR3 sequence (DNA): TGCGCCAGCAGTCACGGCGGGGATGGCTACACCTTC. This encodes CASSHGGDGYTF. The genes are TRBV23-1 and TRBJ1-2; D gene uncertain. TRBV23-1 is an open reading frame, and its role is uncertain. CDR3 length: 12 residues. V gave up 3 bases and J gave up 6 bases, with 8 bases separating them.

This clone was counted a single time. The gene calls are TRBV7-2 and TRBJ2-7, with D perhaps TRBD2 (7 bases). Germline V lookup: CDR1 SGHTA, CDR2 FQGNSA. Trimming took 2 bases from V and 3 from J, leaving 14 bases between them. This CDR3 spans 15 amino acids. The CDR3 is CASSLWGGGYYEQYF. For the CDR3, the DNA is TGTGCCAGCAGCTTATGGGGGGGCGGCTACTACGAGCAGTACTTC. Together with reference TRBV7-2 and TRBJ2-7, the CDR3 gives the full variable domain: GAGVSQSPSNKVTEKGKDVELRCDPISGHTALYWYRQSLGQGLEFLIYFQGNSAPDKSGLPSDRFSAERTGGSVSTLTIQRTQQEDSAVYLCASSLWGGGYYEQYFGPGTRLTVT.

The chain recombines TRBV5-1 with TRBJ1-2; D unresolved. Germline V CDR1 and CDR2: SGHRS, YFSETQ. Deletions cut 2 bases from V and 0 bases from J, with 14 bases between. The CDR3 contains 16 residues. The CDR3 DNA is TGCGCCAGCAGCTTAGAAGGAGTAGGATCTAACTATGGCTACACCTTC. It yields the protein CASSLEGVGSNYGYTF.

The chain employs TRBV19 and TRBJ2-7; 10 bases are shared with TRBD1. V shed 3 bases and J 6 bases; nucleotides not matched to a gene: 11. There are 16 residues in the CDR3. Germline V gene lookup returns CDR1 LNHDA and CDR2 SQIVND (reference sequence). The CDR3 reads CASSMGRQGAEIEQYF. The CDR3 DNA is TGTGCCAGTAGTATGGGACGACAGGGGGCCGAAATCGAGCAGTACTTC. The full variable domain, rest sourced from reference TRBV19 and TRBJ2-7, is DGGITQSPKYLFRKEGQNVTLSCEQNLNHDAMYWYRQDPGQGLRLIYYSQIVNDFQKGDIAEGYSVSREKKESFPLTVTSAQKNPTAFYLCASSMGRQGAEIEQYFGPGTRLTVT.

The sample holds a few counts of this clone. V usage is TRBV4-1 and J usage is TRBJ1-1; the D gene is possibly TRBD1 (6 bases). The germline CDR1 and CDR2 sequences are MGHRA and YSYEKL. The CDR3 sequence is 14 residues long. V was clipped by 4 bases and J by 0 bases, with 9 bases between them. The CDR3 nucleotides read TGCGCCAGCAGCCCGGGACAAGTGAACACTGAAGCTTTCTTT. Translated, it gives CASSPGQVNTEAFF.

This chain uses TRBV11-1 with TRBJ2-1; D is possibly TRBD1 (5 bases). Germline values: CDR1 SGHAT, CDR2 FQDESV (reference sequence). V was cut by 7 bases and J by 8 bases, with 15 bases left in between. The CDR3 runs to 13 residues. CDR3 in DNA: TGTGCCAGCAACTTCCAGGGTTTGGATGAGCAGTTCTTC. It yields the protein CASNFQGLDEQFF.

This clone was detected only a few times. The CDR3 nucleotides read TGTGCCTGGAGTGTGTGGAGTGTTGGCTACACCTTC. Residues: CAWSVWSVGYTF. The rearrangement links TRBV30 to TRBJ1-2, with no clear D. Germline V CDR1 and CDR2: GTSNPN, SVGIG (reference sequence). The length of the CDR3 is 12 residues. Trimming pared 0 bases from V and 7 bases from J, leaving 9 bases between.

The rearrangement links TRBV27 to TRBJ1-3; TRBD1 matches at 8 bases. V was pared by 6 bases and J by 4 bases, with 8 bases of the junction left unmatched. From germline, CDR1 is MNHEY and CDR2 SMNVEV (reference sequence). This CDR3 comprises 15 residues. The CDR3 bases are TGTGCCAGCAGAAGCAGGGGGCTGGGCGGAAACACCATATATTTT. This encodes CASRSRGLGGNTIYF.

This chain uses TRBV29-1 with TRBJ2-3, with 12 nucleotides matching TRBD2. The CDR3 runs 14 residues. With V trimmed by 6 bases and J by 7 bases, 8 bases remained unmatched. Germline assignment: CDR1 SQVTM and CDR2 ANQGSEA. The CDR3 DNA sequence: TGCAGCGTGGGACCTAGCGGGAGGGAGTATACGCAGTATTTT. Residues: CSVGPSGREYTQYF.

Notes on this clone: Within the sample, other DNA sequences also encode this same CDR3. V usage is TRBV19 and J usage is TRBJ1-1; perhaps TRBD1 as D (6 bases). Germline V CDR1 and CDR2: LNHDA, SQIVND (reference sequence). The CDR3 runs 12 residues. Trimming removed 6 bases at V and 1 base at J, with 6 bases between. The CDR3 bases are TGTGCCAGTAGGACAGGGAACACTGAAGCTTTCTTT. This gives the protein CASRTGNTEAFF.

The rearrangement uses TRBV7-8 and TRBJ2-7; 11 bases fit TRBD1. V was clipped by 5 bases and J by 3 bases; unmatched bases: 6. The CDR3 spans 15 residues. Germline CDR1 SGHVS, CDR2 FQNEAQ. The CDR3: CASSLGQGVLYEQYF. The DNA of the CDR3 is TGTGCCAGCAGCCTGGGACAGGGGGTTCTCTACGAGCAGTACTTC.

The V and J genes are TRBV11-3 and TRBJ2-1; D is possibly TRBD2 (5 bases). Trimming left V 8 bases short and J 7 bases short, with 15 bases between. The germline V gene encodes CDR1 SGHNT and CDR2 YENEEA. The length of the CDR3 is 13 residues. CDR3 protein: CASAVGLANEQFF. In DNA form, the CDR3 reads TGTGCCAGCGCTGTTGGACTTGCAAATGAGCAGTTCTTC.

This rearrangement joins TRBV18 to TRBJ2-5; D possibly corresponds to TRBD2 (6 bases). The J call could be wrong; TRBJ2-7 is a better fit for the DNA end. This CDR3 contains 16 residues. The germline CDR1 and CDR2 sequences are KGHSH and LQKENI. Here the CDR3 DNA reads TGTGCCAGCTCACCCTTCACCCAGGGAGGATCCTACGAGCAGTACTTC. It is translated as CASSPFTQGGSYEQYF.